The entry that follows covers one T cell receptor beta chain sequence. This clone's antigen is unknown. No base qualities exist here, and no much larger clone lies one base off it. V is cut by 0 bases and J by 6 bases, and the space between the germline ends is 12 bases. CDR1 and CDR2 (DFQATT, SNEGSKA) derive from the germline V gene (reference sequence). The CDR3 sequence holds 13 residues, the cysteine and phenylalanine included. CDR3 DNA is the only sequence kept; it has 39 bases, read in frame from the first base. The entry originates in a study of CD8 T cells in ankylosing spondylitis (TCRdb year 2017). In the study overall: The study set out to find disease-linked TCR variants by profiling T cell receptor beta repertoires in ankylosing spondylitis patients and healthy donors. The whole study cohort included over a hundred healthy donors and around 25 ankylosing spondylitis patients. Peripheral blood samples were taken, and synovial fluid was additionally collected from ankylosing spondylitis patients.

Findings and caveats that apply to the study as a whole: Some motif variants had previously been reported in the synovial fluid and blood of reactive arthritis patients, which suggests shared mechanisms of disease initiation. In peripheral blood, the disease-linked clones were found at relatively low frequencies and had a CD8+ phenotype. The disease-linked clones were reported as significantly enriched in matched synovial fluid samples from ankylosing spondylitis patients. Blood from ankylosing spondylitis patients appeared to be characterized by a TCR beta motif made up of several highly homologous amino acid variants.

Sequencer: Illumina HiSeq 2500. Quantitative 5'-RACE with molecular barcodes was used to prepare TCR beta libraries. On the authors' methods: A new computational method based on a probabilistic model of VDJ rearrangement was used to identify disease-linked TCR variants. TCRdb reprocessing: public reads trimmed at Q25 with fastp, clones called with MiXCR, in-frame beta chains kept. Rows are unified per CDR3 protein, each entry keeping the most common DNA and genes. The V and J calls follow TCRdb's processing rather than the paper's. The sample table holds a few hundred thousand distinct CDR3 sequences, of which 7.5% to 9% were seen once. Roughly 15% of the sample comes from the top ten.

The sequence derives from a male donor with ankylosing spondylitis. The chain is encoded by TRBV20-1 joined to TRBJ2-7; the D gene lacks a confident call. The sample consisted of blood, either unsorted or a sorted T cell fraction (not recorded which). The nucleotide sequence is TGCAGTGCTAGAGATCTCTGGGGTCGCGAGCAGTACTTC. It translates to CSARDLWGREQYF.